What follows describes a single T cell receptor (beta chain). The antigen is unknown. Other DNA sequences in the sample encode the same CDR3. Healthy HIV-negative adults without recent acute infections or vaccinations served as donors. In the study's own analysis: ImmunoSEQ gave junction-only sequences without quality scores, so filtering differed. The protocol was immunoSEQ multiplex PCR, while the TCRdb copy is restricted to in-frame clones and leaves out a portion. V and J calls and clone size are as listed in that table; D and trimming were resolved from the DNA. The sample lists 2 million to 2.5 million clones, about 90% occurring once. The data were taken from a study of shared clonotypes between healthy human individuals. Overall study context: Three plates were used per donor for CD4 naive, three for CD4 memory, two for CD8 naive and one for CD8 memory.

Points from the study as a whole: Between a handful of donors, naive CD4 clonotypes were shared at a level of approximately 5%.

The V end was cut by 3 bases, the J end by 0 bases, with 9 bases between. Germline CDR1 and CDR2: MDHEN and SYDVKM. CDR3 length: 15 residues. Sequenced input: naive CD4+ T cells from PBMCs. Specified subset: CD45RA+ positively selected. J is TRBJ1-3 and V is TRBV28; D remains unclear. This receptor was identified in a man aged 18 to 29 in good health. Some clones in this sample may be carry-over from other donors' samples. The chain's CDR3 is CASSLSRTSGNTIYF. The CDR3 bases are TGTGCCAGCAGTTTGTCACGTACCTCTGGAAACACCATATATTTT.